These 16 T cell receptor beta chains were all obtained from the same sample, sequenced in a study of shared clonotypes between healthy human individuals. The assay was immunoSEQ multiplex PCR, and TCRdb's table has in-frame clones only and misses some. The sample contains roughly 1.4 million clones, less than 99% of which appear only once. Sequenced sample: naive CD4+ T cells sorted from blood. Noted subset: CD45RA+ positively selected. These receptor sequences come from a man aged 25 to 40 in good health.

This clone was observed a single time. Other DNA sequences in this specimen translate into the identical CDR3. V and J are TRBV28 and TRBJ2-7, with TRBD1 as a possible D gene (5 bases). Germline-derived CDR1 and CDR2 are MDHEN and SYDVKM. V lost 1 base and J lost 2, with 6 bases in between. CDR3 length: 13 amino acids. This chain's CDR3 is CASSLLQAYEQYF. In DNA form, the CDR3 reads TGTGCCAGCAGTTTATTACAGGCCTACGAGCAGTACTTC.

The chain has TRBV20-1 and TRBJ2-7; D is undetermined. Trimming cost V 3 bases and J 7 bases, with 10 bases left between them. This CDR3 has 11 residues. Germline lookup yields CDR1 DFQATT and CDR2 SNEGSKA (reference sequence). The DNA for the CDR3 is TGCAGTGCTAGTCCGCTCGCGGAGCAGTACTTC. It codes for CSASPLAEQYF.

This clone was recorded only once. Additional DNA sequences in this sample encode the identical CDR3. The chain joins TRBV28 to TRBJ2-7; D is uncertain. The CDR3 totals 12 residues. V was cut by 1 base and J by 6 bases, with 7 bases left in between. CDR1 is MDHEN, CDR2 SYDVKM, per germline. CDR3 sequence: CASSLLGSEQYF. CDR3 sequence (DNA): TGTGCCAGCAGTTTATTAGGGTCCGAGCAGTACTTC.

As for this clone: The sample has other DNA sequences that encode this CDR3 too. The chain combines TRBV18 with TRBJ2-5; D may be TRBD2 (5 bases). The CDR3 is 13 residues long. CDR1 KGHSH and CDR2 LQKENI come from the germline V gene. V was cut by 0 bases and J by 4 bases, with 6 bases left in between. The CDR3 bases are TGTGCCAGCTCACCACCGAGCGGAGAGACCCAGTACTTC. Protein product: CASSPPSGETQYF.

Notes on this clone: The sample has other DNA sequences that encode this CDR3 too. This chain uses TRBV5-1 with TRBJ2-1; unclear D gene. This CDR3 region has 13 residues. Trimming pared 1 base from V and 5 bases from J, leaving 7 bases between. Germline assignment: CDR1 SGHRS and CDR2 YFSETQ. CDR3 nucleotide sequence: TGCGCCAGCAGCTTGCTCGGGCACAATGAGCAGTTCTTC. It codes for CASSLLGHNEQFF.

The chain employs TRBV18 and TRBJ2-3, with a tentative D call TRBD2 (5 bases). The CDR3 runs to 15 residues. V lost 0 bases, J lost 5 bases, and 12 bases lay in between. Germline V gene data show CDR1 as KGHSH and CDR2 as LQKENI. CDR3 in DNA: TGTGCCAGCTCACCACCGACTCGTGGAGGAGATACGCAGTATTTT. This codes for CASSPPTRGGDTQYF.

The V and J genes are TRBV28 and TRBJ2-1; D is perhaps TRBD1 or TRBD2 (6 bases each). CDR1 is MDHEN, CDR2 SYDVKM, per germline. The ends were cut back, 10 bases at V and 4 bases at J, with 20 bases in the middle. This CDR3 contains 15 residues. Here the CDR3 reads CATQGLARPYNEQFF. As DNA, the CDR3 is TGTGCCACCCAGGGGCTAGCGCGGCCTTACAATGAGCAGTTCTTC.

This clone was seen once. The chain carries TRBV5-1 and TRBJ1-5, with TRBD1 as a possible D gene (6 bases). The germline V gene has CDR1 SGHRS and CDR2 YFSETQ. The V and J ends lost 0 bases and 6 bases respectively, with 7 bases between them. The CDR3 has 13 residues. DNA for the CDR3: TGCGCCAGCAGCTTGGACAGGGTTCAGCCCCAGCATTTT. This codes for CASSLDRVQPQHF.

The rearrangement uses TRBV5-1 and TRBJ2-2; the match to TRBD1 covers 7 bases. Germline CDR1 is SGHRS and CDR2 is YFSETQ. The ends lost 8 bases at V and 6 bases at J; junction bases unmatched: 10. CDR3 length: 14 amino acids. Written as DNA, the CDR3 is TGCGCCAGTAGGGACAGATCTTCCTCCGGGGAGCTGTTTTTT. This encodes CASRDRSSSGELFF.

The chain links TRBV28 to TRBJ2-2; 10 nucleotides line up with TRBD2. V gave up 2 bases and J gave up 1 base; unmatched junction bases: 7. Germline V gives CDR1 MDHEN, CDR2 SYDVKM. The CDR3 has 18 amino acids. The CDR3 is CASSLPGLATRNTGELFF. CDR3 bases: TGTGCCAGCAGTTTACCGGGACTAGCGACCCGGAACACCGGGGAGCTGTTTTTT.

The V and J genes are TRBV6-5 and TRBJ1-1; TRBD1 is a possible D gene (6 bases). With 1 base removed from V and 10 bases from J, the gap between germline ends came to 19 bases. From germline, CDR1 is MNHEY and CDR2 SVGAGI. The CDR3 totals 15 residues. The CDR3 DNA reads as TGTGCCAGCAGTTACTTCGGAAAGGGCTTGGGGGCAGCTTTCTTT. Residues: CASSYFGKGLGAAFF.

A word on this clone: The sample contains more than one DNA sequence encoding this CDR3. J is TRBJ2-2 and V is TRBV5-4; TRBD1 agrees at 8 bases. The CDR3 loop spans 14 amino acids. Germline-derived CDR1 and CDR2 are SGHNT and YYREEE (reference sequence). The V and J ends lost 0 bases and 5 bases, in that order; junction bases with no gene match: 0. The CDR3 loop is CASSLGQGTGELFF. The CDR3 nucleotides read TGTGCCAGCAGCTTGGGACAGGGGACCGGGGAGCTGTTTTTT.

The genes are TRBV7-8 and TRBJ2-7, with unresolved D. The germline gives CDR1 SGHVS, CDR2 FQNEAQ. The CDR3 has 12 amino acids. V lost 1 base to trimming and J lost 4 bases, with 5 bases between them. The CDR3 region is CASSLGEYEQYF. The CDR3 DNA follows: TGTGCCAGCAGCTTAGGGGAATACGAGCAGTACTTC.

V is TRBV5-4 and J is TRBJ2-7; no firm D call. The germline V and J ends were trimmed by 3 bases and 7 bases, with 11 bases remaining between them. Germline V gene data show CDR1 as SGHNT and CDR2 as YYREEE (reference sequence). The CDR3 length is 12 residues. This CDR3 reads CASSSVANEQYF. The CDR3, as DNA: TGTGCCAGCAGCTCGGTGGCGAATGAGCAGTACTTC.

V and J are TRBV5-1 and TRBJ1-1; no reliable D call. Looked up from germline, CDR1 is SGHRS and CDR2 is YFSETQ. This CDR3 comprises 15 residues. Between the trimmed V and J ends, which lost 4 bases and 4 bases, there was a span of 17 bases. CDR3 sequence: CASSVGKTDSTEAFF. The CDR3 DNA follows: TGCGCCAGCAGCGTTGGAAAGACGGATAGCACTGAAGCTTTCTTT.

The chain carries TRBV7-2 and TRBJ2-1; 11 bases are a match to TRBD2. Looked up from germline, CDR1 is SGHTA and CDR2 is FQGNSA. The CDR3 length is 15 residues. Losses at the gene ends were 4 bases for V and 3 bases for J; bases not matched to a gene: 2. This chain's CDR3 is CASSSGLADYNEQFF. CDR3 nucleotide sequence: TGTGCCAGCAGCTCGGGACTAGCGGACTACAATGAGCAGTTCTTC.